These T cell receptor beta chains were read from a single sample in a study of identical twins. TCRdb analysed the 5' RACE reads with MiXCR anew, one entry per CDR3 protein. The table shows approximately 500,000 distinct CDR3 sequences, with 24% occurring only once. The same data also contributed to another study, on T cells expressing NK-cell markers.

The sample consisted of CD4+ T cells sorted from blood. Receptor source: a woman between 18 and 29 years old in good health. Both conserved end residues are part of each CDR3.

J gene | V gene | CDR3 protein
TRBJ2-3 | TRBV7-6 | CASSLAAGTSTDTQYF
TRBJ1-2 | TRBV28 | CASSLAVASRGYTF
TRBJ1-1 | TRBV5-1 | CASSLDGPNTEAFF
TRBJ2-1 | TRBV4-1 | CASSQDDLAGFHNEQFF
TRBJ2-3 | TRBV7-2 | CASRILADTQYF
TRBJ2-7 | TRBV18 | CASSSTLAGVAYEQYF
TRBJ2-2 | TRBV6-1 | CASGDWNTGELFF
TRBJ1-1 | TRBV28 | CASRSPGASPSIEAFF
TRBJ2-1 | TRBV5-1 | CASSALAEGINEQFF
TRBJ1-1 | TRBV20-1 | CSGGGTTEAFF
TRBJ1-4 | TRBV27 | CASSFTRDGEKLFF
TRBJ2-3 | TRBV6-5 | CASSYSLGTPTDTQYF
TRBJ2-7 | TRBV12-3/TRBV12-4 | CASSPHRYYEQYF
TRBJ2-7 | TRBV18 | CASSSNRWDQYF
TRBJ1-1 | TRBV12-3/TRBV12-4 | CASRRSHTEAFF
TRBJ2-1 | TRBV5-1 | CASGAGPSYNEQFF
TRBJ2-7 | TRBV20-1 | CSARDPSREQNEQYF
TRBJ2-2 | TRBV10-2 | CASSGPGTGELFF
TRBJ2-4 | TRBV5-1 | CASSFTVAKNIQYF
TRBJ2-1 | TRBV3-1 | CASKPAGLDNEQFF
TRBJ2-7 | TRBV20-1 | CSASSGINEQYF
TRBJ1-2 | TRBV12-3/TRBV12-4 | CASSLAGTAAGYTF
TRBJ2-7 | TRBV20-1 | CSARRQGINEQYF
TRBJ2-2 | TRBV5-1 | CASRSAPFANTGELFF
TRBJ1-1 | TRBV6-5 | CASSYQPEGTEAFF
TRBJ1-2 | TRBV5-1 | CASSLDRIKGYTF
TRBJ2-4 | TRBV7-9 | CVSSLASTAFAKNIQYF
TRBJ1-4 | TRBV2 | CASSEDRVGTGEKLFF
TRBJ2-2 | TRBV6-1 | CASKPDRGNNGELFF
TRBJ1-1 | TRBV12-3/TRBV12-4 | CASAMTPLHPEAFF
TRBJ1-5 | TRBV11-2 | CASSSSGISNQPQHF
TRBJ2-4 | TRBV5-6 | CASSRPLAKNIQYF
TRBJ2-1 | TRBV11-2 | CASSSRKVRVEYNEQFF
TRBJ2-1 | TRBV29-1 | CSAGVGAYNEQFF
TRBJ2-1 | TRBV7-9 | CASSPHGGPYNEQFF
TRBJ1-2 | TRBV30 | CAWRGDPRLSYTF
TRBJ1-1 | TRBV19 | CASSFGTGVVTEAFF
TRBJ2-1 | TRBV11-2 | CASSTSGRGVNEQFF
TRBJ2-2 | TRBV3-1 | CASSQAGLGELFF
TRBJ2-3 | TRBV24-1 | CATSDLQGRLPSNTDTQYF
TRBJ2-2 | TRBV10-3 | CAISRQFTGELFF
TRBJ1-2 | TRBV20-1 | CSARAGQANYGYTF
TRBJ1-1 | TRBV5-1 | CASSLGSGYGGAFF
TRBJ2-7 | TRBV7-9 | CASSVSLFGEGVYEQYF
TRBJ2-3 | TRBV25-1 | CASSVAMGGTQYF
TRBJ2-3 | TRBV5-1 | CASSADTTQYF
TRBJ2-7 | TRBV18 | CASSTGDRSSYEQYF
TRBJ2-5 | TRBV5-1 | CASSKGQLRETQYF
TRBJ2-5 | TRBV5-1 | CASSPILAEETQYF
TRBJ2-2 | TRBV20-1 | CSATENTGELFF
TRBJ2-3 | TRBV19 | CASKSHRDTQYF
TRBJ1-5 | TRBV5-1 | CASSLDTGGNQPQHF